This T cell receptor beta chain was retrieved from a study of blood T cell repertoires in COVID-19. The V gene's germline CDR1 is SGHAT and CDR2 FQDESV (reference sequence). The V segment lost 1 base and the J segment 3 bases; nucleotides outside the gene matches: 5. The CDR3 is 15 amino acids. Assay used: immunoSEQ multiplex PCR; TCRdb lists only in-frame clones, some missing. Here the sample spans around 130,000 clones, roughly three quarters being singletons. The material sequenced was peripheral blood. The sequence was obtained from a man at least 80 years old with acute or convalescent COVID-19. V and J are TRBV11-1 and TRBJ2-7; 8 nucleotides match TRBD1. The CDR3: CASSLGQGAYYEQYF. The DNA for the CDR3 is TGTGCCAGCAGCTTAGGTCAGGGGGCTTACTACGAGCAGTACTTC.